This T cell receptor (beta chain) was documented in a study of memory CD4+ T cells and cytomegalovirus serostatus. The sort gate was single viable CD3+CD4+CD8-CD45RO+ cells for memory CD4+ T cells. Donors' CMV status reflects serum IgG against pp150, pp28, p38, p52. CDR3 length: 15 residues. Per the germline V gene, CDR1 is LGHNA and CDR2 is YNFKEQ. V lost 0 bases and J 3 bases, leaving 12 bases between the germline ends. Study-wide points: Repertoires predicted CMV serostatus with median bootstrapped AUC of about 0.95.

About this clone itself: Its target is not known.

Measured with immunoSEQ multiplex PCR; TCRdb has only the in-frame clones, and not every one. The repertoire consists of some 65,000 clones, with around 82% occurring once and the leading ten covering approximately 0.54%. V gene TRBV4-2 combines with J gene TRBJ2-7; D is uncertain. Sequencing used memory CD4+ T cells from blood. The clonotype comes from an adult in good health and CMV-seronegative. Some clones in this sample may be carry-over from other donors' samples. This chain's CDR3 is CASSQDRQVFYEQYF. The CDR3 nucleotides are TGTGCCAGCAGCCAAGATCGGCAGGTATTCTACGAGCAGTACTTC.